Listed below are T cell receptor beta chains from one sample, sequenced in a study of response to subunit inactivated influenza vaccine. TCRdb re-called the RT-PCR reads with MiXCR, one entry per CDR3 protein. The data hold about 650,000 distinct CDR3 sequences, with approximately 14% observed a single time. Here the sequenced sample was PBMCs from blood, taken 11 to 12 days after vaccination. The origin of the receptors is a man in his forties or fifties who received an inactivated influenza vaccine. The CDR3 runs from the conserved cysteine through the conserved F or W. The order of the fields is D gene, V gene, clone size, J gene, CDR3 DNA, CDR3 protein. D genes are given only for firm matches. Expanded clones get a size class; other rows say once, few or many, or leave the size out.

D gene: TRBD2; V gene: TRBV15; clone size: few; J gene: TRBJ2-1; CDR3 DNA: TGTGCCACCAGCAGAGTGGCTAGCGGGGGTTACAATGAGCAGTTCTTC; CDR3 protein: CATSRVASGGYNEQFF
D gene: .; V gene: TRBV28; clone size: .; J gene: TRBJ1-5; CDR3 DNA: TGTGCCAGCAGTGGGACTAGCAATCAGCCCCAGCATTTT; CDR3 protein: CASSGTSNQPQHF
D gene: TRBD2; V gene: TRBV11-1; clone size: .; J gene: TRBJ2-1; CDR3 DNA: TGTGCCAGCAGCCCAACCAATTGGACTAGCGGGATCTACAATGAGCAGTTCTTC; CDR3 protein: CASSPTNWTSGIYNEQFF
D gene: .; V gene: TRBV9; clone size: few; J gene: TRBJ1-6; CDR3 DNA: TGTGCCAGCAGCCTCCGTCGGAGTTCACCCCTCCACTTT; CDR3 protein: CASSLRRSSPLHF
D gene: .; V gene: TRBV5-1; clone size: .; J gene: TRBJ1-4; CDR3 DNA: TGCGCCAGCAGCTTGTTCGGTGAGACTAATGAAAAACTGTTTTTT; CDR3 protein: CASSLFGETNEKLFF
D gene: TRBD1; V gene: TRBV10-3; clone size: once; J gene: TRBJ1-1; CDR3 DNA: TGTGCCATCAGTGACAGGGGGCCCAACACTGAAGCTTTCTTT; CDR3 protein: CAISDRGPNTEAFF
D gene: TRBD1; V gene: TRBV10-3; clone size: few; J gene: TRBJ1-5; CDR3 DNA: TGTGCCATCAGTGAGTCGAACAGGGGGCAAGGTCAGCCCCAGCATTTT; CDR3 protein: CAISESNRGQGQPQHF
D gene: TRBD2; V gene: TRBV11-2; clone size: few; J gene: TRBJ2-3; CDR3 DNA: TGTGCCAGCAGCTTAGGGCTAGCGGGGGGGCCATCGCAGTATTTT; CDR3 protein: CASSLGLAGGPSQYF
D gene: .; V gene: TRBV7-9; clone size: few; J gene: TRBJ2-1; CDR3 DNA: TGTGCCAGCAGCTTAGCACGACTAGTTGCGAATGAGCAGTTCTTC; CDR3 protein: CASSLARLVANEQFF
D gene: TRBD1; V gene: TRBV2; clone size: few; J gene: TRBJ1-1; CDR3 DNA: TGTGCCAGCAGAACTTGGACAGGGGGCACCGTCCGGGACACTGAAGCTTTCTTT; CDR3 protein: CASRTWTGGTVRDTEAFF
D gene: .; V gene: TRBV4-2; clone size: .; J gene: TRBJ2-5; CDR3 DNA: TGTGCCAGCAGCCATGGGGGGGGGGCGCGGGAGACCCAGTACTTC; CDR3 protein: CASSHGGGARETQYF
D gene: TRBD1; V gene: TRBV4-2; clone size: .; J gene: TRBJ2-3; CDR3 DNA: TGTGCCAGCAGCCAGACAGGGATTCCAGATACGCAGTATTTT; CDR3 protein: CASSQTGIPDTQYF
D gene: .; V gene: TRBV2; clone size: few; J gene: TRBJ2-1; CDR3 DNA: TGTGCCAGCAGTGAAGAGGAAGCGGACACCTACAATGAGCAGTTCTTC; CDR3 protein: CASSEEEADTYNEQFF
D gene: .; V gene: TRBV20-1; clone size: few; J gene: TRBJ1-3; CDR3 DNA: TGCAGTGCTAGAGATCGTACCTCTGGAAACACCATATATTTT; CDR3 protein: CSARDRTSGNTIYF
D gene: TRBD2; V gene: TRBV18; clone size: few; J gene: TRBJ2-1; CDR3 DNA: TGTGCCAGCTCCCAATCAGCGGGAGGGTCTGGGAATGAGCAGTTCTTC; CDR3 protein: CASSQSAGGSGNEQFF
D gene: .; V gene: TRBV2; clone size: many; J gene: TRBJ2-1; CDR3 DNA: TGTGCCAGCTGTTTGGAGTCCTACAATGAGCAGTTCTTC; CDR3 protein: CASCLESYNEQFF
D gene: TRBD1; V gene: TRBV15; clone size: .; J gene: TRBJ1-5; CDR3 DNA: TGTGCCACCAGCAGAGCCCTGACAGGGGGTCAGCCCCAGCATTTT; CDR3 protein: CATSRALTGGQPQHF
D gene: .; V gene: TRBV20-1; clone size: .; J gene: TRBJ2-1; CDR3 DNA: TGCAGTGCTAGCGGGAGTTTGAATGAGCAGTTCTTC; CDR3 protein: CSASGSLNEQFF
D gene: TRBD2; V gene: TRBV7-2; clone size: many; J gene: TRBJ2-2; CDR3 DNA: TGTGCCAGCAGCGGACTAGCGGGAGCCTGGACCGGGGAGCTGTTTTTT; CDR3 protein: CASSGLAGAWTGELFF
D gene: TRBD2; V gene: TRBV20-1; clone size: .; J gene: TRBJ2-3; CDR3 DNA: TGCAGTGCGCAGACCCTAGCGGGGGACCTTAGCACAGATACGCAGTATTTT; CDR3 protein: CSAQTLAGDLSTDTQYF
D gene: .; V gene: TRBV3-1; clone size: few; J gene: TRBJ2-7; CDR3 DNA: TGTGCCAGCAGCCAAGATACTGCGGGAAGAAGCCAGCAGTACTTC; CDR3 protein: CASSQDTAGRSQQYF
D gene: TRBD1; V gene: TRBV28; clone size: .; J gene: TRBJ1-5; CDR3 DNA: TGTGCCAGCAGTTTATCCCACAGGGGCGCTCAGCCCCAGCATTTT; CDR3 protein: CASSLSHRGAQPQHF
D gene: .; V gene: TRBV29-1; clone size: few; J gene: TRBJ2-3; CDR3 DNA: TGCAGCGTTGACAGGCTAGATACGCAGTATTTT; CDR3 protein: CSVDRLDTQYF
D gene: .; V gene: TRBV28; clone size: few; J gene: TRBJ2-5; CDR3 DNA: TGTGCCAGCCAGGGAGGGGGCCTTAAGGAGACCCAGTACTTC; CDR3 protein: CASQGGGLKETQYF
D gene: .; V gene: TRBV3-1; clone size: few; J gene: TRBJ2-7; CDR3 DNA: TGTGCCAGCAGCCAAGTAAACGAGCAGTACTTC; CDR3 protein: CASSQVNEQYF
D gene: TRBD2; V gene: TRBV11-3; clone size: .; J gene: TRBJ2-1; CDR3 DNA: TGTGCCAGCAGCTCCGGGACTAGCGGGAGGGCCGGGCGGCAGTTCTTC; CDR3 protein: CASSSGTSGRAGRQFF
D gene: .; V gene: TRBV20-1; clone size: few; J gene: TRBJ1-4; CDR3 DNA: TGCAGTGCTAGAGAGCCCCGGGGCGCTAATGAAAAACTGTTTTTT; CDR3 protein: CSAREPRGANEKLFF
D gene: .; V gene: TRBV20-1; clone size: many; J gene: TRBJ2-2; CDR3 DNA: TGCAGTGCGGGACCCCCGGACACCGGGGAGCTGTTTTTT; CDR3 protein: CSAGPPDTGELFF
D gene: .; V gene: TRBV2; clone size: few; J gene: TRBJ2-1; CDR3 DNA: TGTGCCAGCAGTGAAATAGTAATGCGTGGAGAGCAGTTCTTC; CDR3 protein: CASSEIVMRGEQFF
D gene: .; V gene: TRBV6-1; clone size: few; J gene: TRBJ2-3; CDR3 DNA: TGTGCCAGCTCGGCAGACGGACCCACGGGGTATTTT; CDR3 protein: CASSADGPTGYF
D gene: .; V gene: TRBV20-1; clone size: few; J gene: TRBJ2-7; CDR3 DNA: TGCAGTGCTAGAGCTGGACCCTCCGAAGGGGAGCAGTACTTC; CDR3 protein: CSARAGPSEGEQYF
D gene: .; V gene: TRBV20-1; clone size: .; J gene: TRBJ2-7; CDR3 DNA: TGCAGTGCTAGAGCGGCGGAGTATGACGAGCAGTACTTC; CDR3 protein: CSARAAEYDEQYF
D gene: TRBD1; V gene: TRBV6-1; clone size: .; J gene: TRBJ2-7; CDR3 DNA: TGTGCCAGCATTAATACAGGGGAACAGTACTTC; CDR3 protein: CASINTGEQYF